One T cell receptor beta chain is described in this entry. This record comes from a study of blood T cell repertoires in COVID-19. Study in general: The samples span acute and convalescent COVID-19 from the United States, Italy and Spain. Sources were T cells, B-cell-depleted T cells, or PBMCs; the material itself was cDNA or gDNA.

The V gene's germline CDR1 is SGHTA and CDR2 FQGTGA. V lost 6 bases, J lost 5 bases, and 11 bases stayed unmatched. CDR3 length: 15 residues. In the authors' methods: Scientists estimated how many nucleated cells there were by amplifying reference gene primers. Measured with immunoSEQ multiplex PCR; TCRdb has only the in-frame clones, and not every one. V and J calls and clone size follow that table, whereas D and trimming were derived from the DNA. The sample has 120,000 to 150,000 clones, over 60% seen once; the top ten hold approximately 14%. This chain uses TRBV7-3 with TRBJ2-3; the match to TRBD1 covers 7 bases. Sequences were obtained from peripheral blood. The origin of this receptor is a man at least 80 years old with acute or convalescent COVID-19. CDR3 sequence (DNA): TGTGCCAGCAGTCTAACAGGGGTGACCGGAGATACGCAGTATTTT. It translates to CASSLTGVTGDTQYF. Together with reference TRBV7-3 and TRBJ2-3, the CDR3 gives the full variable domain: GAGVSQTPSNKVTEKGKYVELRCDPISGHTALYWYRQSLGQGPEFLIYFQGTGAADDSGLPNDRFFAVRPEGSVSTLKIQRTERGDSAVYLCASSLTGVTGDTQYFGPGTRLTVL.